This T cell receptor beta chain was observed in a study of blood T cells in healthy people across ages. Study-wide findings and caveats: It was held that diversity estimates obtained from one million T cells represented underestimates. The long-lived group displayed more naive CD4+ cells, plus higher diversity, than the aged donors did.

Next came a second PCR, run for about 7 to 12 cycles, which used a sample-barcoded 5' primer along with a J-beta primer mix. Every cDNA molecule bore a tag from a template-switch adaptor containing 12 random nucleotides. A single record per CDR3 protein comes from TCRdb applying MiXCR to the 5' RACE reads. The table has just under 550,000 distinct CDR3 sequences, less than 25% seen once; the top ten hold 8.7%. The CDR3 runs 16 residues. CDR1 is SGHVS, CDR2 FQNEAQ, per germline. V shed 2 bases and J shed 5 bases, with 16 bases lying between them. With regard to this clonotype: Antigen unknown.

The sample was also reused in another study, on T cells of mothers and their children.

The receptor comes from a boy between 10 and 17 years old in good health. The chain combines TRBV7-8 with TRBJ2-1, with D perhaps being TRBD1 or TRBD2 (5 bases each). Sample: blood. In DNA form, the CDR3 reads TGTGCCAGCAGCTTAATTTCAAGGATGGGGGACAATGAGCAGTTCTTC. Encoded protein: CASSLISRMGDNEQFF.